This TCR beta chain was recovered during a study of technical replicates of blood from four donors. V was cut by 6 bases and J by 5 bases, with 11 bases left in between. The CDR3 is made up of 13 amino acids. CDR1 PRHDT and CDR2 FYEKMQ come from the germline V gene (reference sequence). Method: immunoSEQ multiplex PCR; TCRdb's copy keeps in-frame clones and lacks some. The data show about 64,000 clones, roughly 90% seen once. The chain combines TRBV13 with TRBJ2-1; D not certain. Sequencing was done on a sample of PBMCs. The sequence derives from a human donor in good health. Some clones in this sample may be carry-over from other donors' samples. The CDR3 loop reads CASSYYSHNEQFF. The CDR3, as DNA: TGTGCCAGCAGTTATTACAGTCACAATGAGCAGTTCTTC.